This note documents a single T cell receptor beta chain sequence. Trimming shortened V by 1 base and J by 4 bases, and 7 bases separated the two germline ends. The CDR3 is made up of 13 amino acids. Germline CDR1 and CDR2: MGHRA and YSYEKL. The sample comes from a study of cytomegalovirus exposure and HLA in healthy donors. The PCR ran on 60 Vbeta and 13 Jbeta primers. TCRdb keeps only in-frame clones here, not all; method: immunoSEQ multiplex PCR. The sample holds some 160,000 clones, 60% to 80% seen once. The sequence was obtained from a woman in her 30s in good health and CMV-seronegative. The rearrangement joins TRBV4-1 to TRBJ1-2; D is unclear. The sequenced sample was PBMCs. CDR3 DNA: TGCGCCAGCAGCCAAGGCGAAACCTATGGCTACACCTTC. It specifies CASSQGETYGYTF.